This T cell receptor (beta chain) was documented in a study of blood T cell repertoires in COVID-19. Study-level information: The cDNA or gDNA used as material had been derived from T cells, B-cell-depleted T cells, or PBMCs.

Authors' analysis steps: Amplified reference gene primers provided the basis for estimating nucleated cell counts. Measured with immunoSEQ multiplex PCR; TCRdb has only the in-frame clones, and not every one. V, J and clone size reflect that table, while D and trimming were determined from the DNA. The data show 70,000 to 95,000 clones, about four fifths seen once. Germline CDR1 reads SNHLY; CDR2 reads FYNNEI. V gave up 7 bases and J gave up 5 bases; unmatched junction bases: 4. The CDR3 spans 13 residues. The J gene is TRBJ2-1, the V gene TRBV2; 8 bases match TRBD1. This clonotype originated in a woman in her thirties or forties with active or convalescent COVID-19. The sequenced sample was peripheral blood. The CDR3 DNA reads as TGTGCCAGCACCGGACAGGGCAACAATGAGCAGTTCTTC. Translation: CASTGQGNNEQFF. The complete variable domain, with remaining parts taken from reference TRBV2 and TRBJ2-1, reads EPEVTQTPSHQVTQMGQEVILRCVPISNHLYFYWYRQILGQKVEFLVSFYNNEISEKSEIFDDQFSVERPDGSNFTLKIRSTKLEDSAMYFCASTGQGNNEQFFGPGTRLTVL.